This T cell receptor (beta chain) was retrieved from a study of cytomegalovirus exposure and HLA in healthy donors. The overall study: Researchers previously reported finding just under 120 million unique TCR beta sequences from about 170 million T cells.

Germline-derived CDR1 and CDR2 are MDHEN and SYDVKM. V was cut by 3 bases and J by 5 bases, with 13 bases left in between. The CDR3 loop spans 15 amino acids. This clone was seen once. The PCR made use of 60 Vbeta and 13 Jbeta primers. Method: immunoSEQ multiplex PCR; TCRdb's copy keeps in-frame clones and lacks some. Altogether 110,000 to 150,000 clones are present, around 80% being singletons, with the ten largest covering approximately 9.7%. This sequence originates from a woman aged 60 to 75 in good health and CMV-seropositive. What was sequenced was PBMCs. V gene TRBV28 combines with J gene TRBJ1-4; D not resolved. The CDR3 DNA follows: TGTGCCAGCAGTTTCGACGACTCAAGGAATGAAAAACTGTTTTTT. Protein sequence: CASSFDDSRNEKLFF.